Following are 18 T cell receptor beta chains from one sample sequenced in a study of shared clonotypes between healthy human individuals. The data were produced by immunoSEQ multiplex PCR, yet TCRdb's version contains in-frame clones alone and is incomplete. The sample has around 1 million clones; 76% are singletons. The specimen was memory CD4+ T cells sorted from blood. Subset given: CD45RA-negative fraction. These receptors were collected from a man aged 18 to 29 in good health.

The J gene is TRBJ2-1, the V gene TRBV12-5; 12 nucleotides agree with TRBD2. The CDR3 sequence is 19 residues long. V dropped 3 bases and J dropped 5; count of bases not matched to a gene: 14. CDR1 is LGHNT and CDR2 is FRNRAP in the germline V gene. CDR3 sequence: CASGLRFWASGRGDNEQFF. The CDR3 region has the DNA TGTGCTAGTGGTTTACGGTTTTGGGCTAGCGGGAGGGGCGACAATGAGCAGTTCTTC.

In DNA form, the CDR3 reads TGTGCCAGCAGCTTAGGGGGGACTAGAGAGACCCAGTACTTC. Its translation is CASSLGGTRETQYF. The V and J genes are TRBV7-3 and TRBJ2-5, with TRBD2 identical over 8 bases. Germline lookup yields CDR1 SGHTA and CDR2 FQGTGA. CDR3 size: 14 residues. V gave up 2 bases and J gave up 4 bases; unmatched junction bases: 3.

This chain connects TRBV29-1 to TRBJ2-3; TRBD2 agrees at 7 bases. Looked up from germline, CDR1 is SQVTM and CDR2 is ANQGSEA. V was clipped by 7 bases and J by 6 bases; unmatched bases: 13. The length of the CDR3 is 14 residues. CDR3: CSGIAGAYGDTQYF. The CDR3, as DNA: TGCAGCGGGATAGCGGGTGCCTACGGGGATACGCAGTATTTT.

This clone was seen just once. Other nucleotide sequences from this sample produce the same CDR3. The V gene is TRBV2, the J gene TRBJ2-7; 11 bases map to TRBD2. Germline values: CDR1 SNHLY, CDR2 FYNNEI. The CDR3 runs 14 residues. V lost 7 bases and J lost 6; bases outside the gene matches: 8. In DNA form, the CDR3 reads TGTGCCAGCACTTCTAGCGGGGGGCCCGGCGAGCAGTACTTC. Amino acid sequence: CASTSSGGPGEQYF.

This clone was recorded only once. A much larger clone differs from this one at a single base, so this may be a read error. The chain uses TRBV11-3 and TRBJ2-5; 8 nucleotides align to TRBD1. CDR3 length: 14 amino acids. Per germline, CDR1 SGHNT and CDR2 YENEEA. Trimming cost V 4 bases and J 5 bases; bases outside gene matches: 6. In DNA form, the CDR3 reads TGTGCCAGCAGCTCGCAGGGGGCTGGGGAGACCCAGTACTTC. Residues: CASSSQGAGETQYF.

The V call is TRBV18, the J call TRBJ2-2; D is ambiguous. This CDR3 is built from 12 residues. The V end was cut by 2 bases, the J end by 5 bases, with 3 bases between. CDR1 KGHSH and CDR2 LQKENI come from the germline V gene. The CDR3 protein is CASSPKTGELFF. CDR3 coding DNA: TGTGCCAGCTCACCAAAAACCGGGGAGCTGTTTTTT.

The V gene is TRBV28, the J gene TRBJ2-3, with TRBD2 identical over 11 bases. The germline V gene encodes CDR1 MDHEN and CDR2 SYDVKM. Trimming took 6 bases from V and 7 from J; bases not matched to a gene: 15. The CDR3 consists of 17 residues. The CDR3, as DNA: TGTGCCAGCAGCCGCCCCCGACTAGCGGGGCATGATTATACGCAGTATTTT. Translating gives CASSRPRLAGHDYTQYF.

The chain recombines TRBV9 with TRBJ1-1; 7 bases agree with TRBD1. The ends lost 0 bases at V and 0 bases at J; junction bases unmatched: 11. Germline V gene sequence: CDR1 SGDLS, CDR2 YYNGEE. The CDR3 extends over 18 amino acids. Here the CDR3 DNA reads TGTGCCAGCAGCGTAGGGCCGGGACAGCCTACTATGAACACTGAAGCTTTCTTT. It yields the protein CASSVGPGQPTMNTEAFF.

The genes are TRBV6-1 and TRBJ1-1; 7 bases are shared with TRBD1. There are 14 residues in the CDR3. V dropped 1 base and J dropped 4; count of bases not matched to a gene: 3. Looked up from germline, CDR1 is MNHNS and CDR2 is SASEGT. This CDR3 is CASSEVDRVTEAFF. The CDR3 DNA follows: TGTGCCAGCAGTGAAGTAGACAGGGTCACTGAAGCTTTCTTT.

The V gene is TRBV5-6, the J gene TRBJ2-7; 8 positions match TRBD1. With 0 bases clipped from V and 2 bases from J, the junction kept 7 bases outside the gene matches. Germline-derived CDR1 and CDR2 are SGHDT and YYEEEE. The CDR3 is 16 residues long. The CDR3 loop is CASSLALGQGPYEQYF. In DNA form, the CDR3 reads TGTGCCAGCAGCTTGGCCCTCGGACAGGGACCCTACGAGCAGTACTTC.

The rearrangement links TRBV14 to TRBJ2-2; TRBD2 is a possible D gene (7 bases). There are 16 residues in the CDR3. CDR1 is SGHDN and CDR2 is FVKESK in the germline V gene. V shed 1 base and J shed 6 bases, with 15 bases lying between them. This CDR3 reads CASSQAYGGLPGELFF. The CDR3, as DNA: TGTGCCAGCAGCCAAGCCTACGGGGGGCTGCCCGGGGAGCTGTTTTTT.

As to this clone: In the same sample, other DNA sequences code for this CDR3. This sequence joins TRBV7-2 and TRBJ2-2; D ambiguous. V gave up 1 base and J gave up 7 bases, with 10 bases separating them. This CDR3 has 14 residues. The germline gives CDR1 SGHTA, CDR2 FQGNSA. In DNA form, the CDR3 reads TGTGCCAGCAGCTTAGGGGGTGTGGGCGGGGAGCTGTTTTTT. It encodes CASSLGGVGGELFF.

Only a few counts were recorded for this clone. In nucleotides, the CDR3 is TGTGCCAGCTCACTCGGGACAGGGAACACTGAAGCTTTCTTT. The encoded protein is CASSLGTGNTEAFF. The V call is TRBV18, the J call TRBJ1-1; TRBD1 matches 8 bases. Germline CDR1 reads KGHSH; CDR2 reads LQKENI. V lost 4 bases, J lost 1 base, and 2 bases stayed unmatched. CDR3 length: 14 amino acids.

There are many counts of this clone. The chain links TRBV2 to TRBJ1-2, with 8 bases identical to TRBD1. V shed 6 bases and J 8 bases; nucleotides not matched to a gene: 8. The germline V gene has CDR1 SNHLY and CDR2 FYNNEI. CDR3 length equals 13 residues. The CDR3 DNA reads TGTGCCAGCAGGGTGGGACAGGCTGAGGGCTACACCTTC. It translates to CASRVGQAEGYTF.

The rearrangement joins TRBV6-1 to TRBJ2-5; TRBD2 is a possible D gene (7 bases). Per germline, CDR1 MNHNS and CDR2 SASEGT. Trimming cost V 0 bases and J 5 bases, with 19 bases left between them. This CDR3 is built from 17 residues. Written as DNA, the CDR3 is TGTGCCAGCAGTGAAGCGCTTCAAGGGGGGGCCCAGGAGACCCAGTACTTC. It translates to CASSEALQGGAQETQYF.

The V call is TRBV28, the J call TRBJ1-4, with TRBD1 matching 9 bases. V lost 8 bases to trimming and J lost 4 bases; unmatched junction nucleotides: 2. The V gene's germline CDR1 is MDHEN and CDR2 SYDVKM. CDR3 size: 13 residues. The chain's CDR3 is CASRTGVNEKLFF. The CDR3 DNA reads as TGTGCCAGCCGGACAGGGGTTAATGAAAAACTGTTTTTT.

This clone was recorded a few times. The chain uses TRBV19 and TRBJ1-5; weak D call: TRBD1 (5 bases). CDR1 is LNHDA and CDR2 is SQIVND in the germline V gene (reference sequence). Trimming removed 5 bases at V and 6 bases at J, with 11 bases between. The CDR3 covers 13 residues. CDR3 in amino acids: CASSVTGPQPQHF. DNA for the CDR3: TGTGCCAGTAGTGTGACGGGACCTCAGCCCCAGCATTTT. Full variable domain (rest looked up from reference TRBV19 and TRBJ1-5): DGGITQSPKYLFRKEGQNVTLSCEQNLNHDAMYWYRQDPGQGLRLIYYSQIVNDFQKGDIAEGYSVSREKKESFPLTVTSAQKNPTAFYLCASSVTGPQPQHFGDGTRLSIL.

V usage is TRBV9 and J usage is TRBJ2-2; 7 positions agree with TRBD1. Looked up from germline, CDR1 is SGDLS and CDR2 is YYNGEE. Unmatched junction bases numbered 6, after V lost 3 bases and J lost 4 bases. The CDR3 extends over 15 amino acids. The CDR3 bases are TGTGCCAGCAGCGGCCGGGACAGTCCCACCGGGGAGCTGTTTTTT. Its translation is CASSGRDSPTGELFF.